The 18 T cell receptor beta chains reported below all come from one sample, sequenced in a study of Ad26.COV2.S vaccination and SARS-CoV-2 variants. TCRdb keeps only in-frame clones here, not all; method: immunoSEQ multiplex PCR. The data contain 300,000 to 350,000 clones, about 82% of them seen just once; the ten biggest clones take up 2% to 2.5%. As to treatment: over 15 received Ad26.COV2.S at low or high dose, single or two shots; about 5 received placebo; per-sample allocation not given. Samples came from day 63 after the first vaccine or placebo injection. The sample consisted of peripheral blood, taken in a trial of Ad26.COV2.S vaccine versus placebo. The receptor source for this set is a person between 18 and 59 years old who received the Ad26.COV2.S COVID-19 vaccine or a placebo.

The rearrangement uses TRBV5-1 and TRBJ1-1; unclear D gene. The germline gives CDR1 SGHRS, CDR2 YFSETQ. V gave up 0 bases and J gave up 1 base, with 7 bases separating them. The CDR3 contains 14 residues. CDR3 DNA: TGCGCCAGCAGCTTGGCAGGCTCGAACACTGAAGCTTTCTTT. Translation gives CASSLAGSNTEAFF. Using reference TRBV5-1 and TRBJ1-1 for the parts outside the CDR3, the full variable domain is KAGVTQTPRYLIKTRGQQVTLSCSPISGHRSVSWYQQTPGQGLQFLFEYFSETQRNKGNFPGRFSGRQFSNSRSEMNVSTLELGDSALYLCASSLAGSNTEAFFGQGTRLTVV.

This chain joins TRBV6-1 and TRBJ1-6, with a tentative D call TRBD1 (5 bases). The CDR3 is 15 residues long. CDR1 is MNHNS and CDR2 is SASEGT in the germline V gene. The V end was cut by 2 bases, the J end by 3 bases, with 8 bases between. The CDR3, as DNA: TGTGCCAGCAGTGAAAAGGGGTACTATAATTCACCCCTCCACTTT. It codes for CASSEKGYYNSPLHF.

V usage is TRBV15 and J usage is TRBJ2-1, with 7 nucleotides matching TRBD1. The ends lost 4 bases at V and 9 bases at J; junction bases unmatched: 12. Germline-derived CDR1 and CDR2 are LNHNV and YYDKDF (reference sequence). This CDR3 comprises 15 residues. In DNA form, the CDR3 reads TGTGCCACCAGCAAGTCGGACAGGTTCGGTGGTGAGCAGTTCTTC. This gives the protein CATSKSDRFGGEQFF. The full variable domain, with the rest looked up from reference TRBV15 and TRBJ2-1, is DAMVIQNPRYQVTQFGKPVTLSCSQTLNHNVMYWYQQKSSQAPKLLFHYYDKDFNNEADTPDNFQSRRPNTSFCFLDIRSPGLGDTAMYLCATSKSDRFGGEQFFGPGTRLTVL.

The chain recombines TRBV7-2 with TRBJ1-5, with a possible D match to TRBD1 (6 bases). Trimming shortened V by 4 bases and J by 6 bases, and 16 bases separated the two germline ends. Germline V gives CDR1 SGHTA, CDR2 FQGNSA. There are 15 residues in the CDR3. In nucleotides, the CDR3 is TGTGCCAGCAGCTCCCGGGCAGGGGAGGGTCAGCCCCAGCATTTT. It yields the protein CASSSRAGEGQPQHF. The whole variable domain, remainder taken from reference TRBV7-2 and TRBJ1-5, is GAGVSQSPSNKVTEKGKDVELRCDPISGHTALYWYRQSLGQGLEFLIYFQGNSAPDKSGLPSDRFSAERTGGSVSTLTIQRTQQEDSAVYLCASSSRAGEGQPQHFGDGTRLSIL.

The chain recombines TRBV7-2 with TRBJ2-6; no clear D. Trimming removed 0 bases from V and 0 bases from J, with 3 bases in between. Germline V CDR1 and CDR2: SGHTA, FQGNSA. CDR3 size: 15 residues. The CDR3 sequence is CASSLATSGANVLTF. The CDR3, as DNA: TGTGCCAGCAGCTTAGCTACCTCTGGGGCCAACGTCCTGACTTTC.

This chain links TRBV6-1 with TRBJ1-6; weak D call: TRBD1 (5 bases). Trimming shortened V by 3 bases and J by 3 bases, and 9 bases separated the two germline ends. Germline V lookup: CDR1 MNHNS, CDR2 SASEGT. The CDR3 contains 15 residues. The CDR3 loop is CASSDRVYYNSPLHF. The CDR3 DNA reads TGTGCCAGCAGTGACAGGGTATACTATAATTCACCCCTCCACTTT.

This chain links TRBV10-3 with TRBJ2-7, with 9 bases fitting TRBD1. Trimming cost V 10 bases and J 1 base; bases outside gene matches: 11. CDR3 length equals 15 residues. Germline lookup yields CDR1 ENHRY and CDR2 SYGVKD. The CDR3 sequence is CATHVGQGTSYEQYF. The CDR3 DNA is TGTGCCACTCACGTTGGACAGGGGACTTCCTACGAGCAGTACTTC.

The chain recombines TRBV28 with TRBJ1-5, with D perhaps TRBD1 (5 bases). The CDR3 runs 16 residues. V was clipped by 3 bases and J by 1 base, with 13 bases between them. Germline V gene data show CDR1 as MDHEN and CDR2 as SYDVKM. Here the CDR3 DNA reads TGTGCCAGCAGTTTCTTGACAGTCTCCAGCAATCAGCCCCAGCATTTT. It translates to CASSFLTVSSNQPQHF.

A note on this clone: The same CDR3 also results from other DNA sequences found in this sample. V usage is TRBV12-3 or TRBV12-4 and J usage is TRBJ1-5; D not certain. The V and J ends lost 1 base and 2 bases respectively, with 0 bases between them. The CDR3 sequence is 12 residues long. The CDR3 DNA sequence: TGTGCCAGCAGTTTAGGCAATCAGCCCCAGCATTTT. It specifies CASSLGNQPQHF.

This sequence joins TRBV5-1 and TRBJ1-6; no clear D gene. V was trimmed by 0 bases and J by 8 bases, leaving 15 bases between them. The CDR3 contains 16 residues. The germline CDR1 and CDR2 sequences are SGHRS and YFSETQ. The CDR3 nucleotides are TGCGCCAGCAGCTTGGCCGGAGACCCAGAGTATTCACCCCTCCACTTT. Its protein is CASSLAGDPEYSPLHF.

The rearrangement uses TRBV19 and TRBJ2-6; D is perhaps TRBD2 (5 bases). The germline V and J ends were trimmed by 4 bases and 0 bases, with 10 bases remaining between them. CDR1 and CDR2 (germline): LNHDA, SQIVND (reference sequence). The CDR3 contains 16 residues. The CDR3 region has the DNA TGTGCCAGTAGTACGAGAGGAGGCTCTGGGGCCAACGTCCTGACTTTC. This codes for CASSTRGGSGANVLTF.

The V gene is TRBV9, the J gene TRBJ2-7; 7 bases are shared with TRBD2. The CDR3 consists of 15 residues. After removal of 0 bases from V and 1 base from J, the junction contained 4 bases not matched to a gene. Per the germline V gene, CDR1 is SGDLS and CDR2 is YYNGEE. In nucleotides, the CDR3 is TGTGCCAGCAGCGTAGACGCGGGGGTATCCTACGAGCAGTACTTC. Translated, it gives CASSVDAGVSYEQYF.

This clone was counted a single time. CDR3 nucleotide sequence: TGCGCCAGCAGCTCCCGAAGGCAGCCCACAACAGATACGCAGTATTTT. Amino acids: CASSSRRQPTTDTQYF. The V and J genes are TRBV4-1 and TRBJ2-3, with D unresolved. CDR1 and CDR2 from the germline V gene are MGHRA and YSYEKL. This CDR3 region has 16 residues. Trimming removed 5 bases at V and 3 bases at J, with 18 bases between.

The chain combines TRBV28 with TRBJ2-7, with 9 positions matching TRBD2. The trim removed 4 bases at V and 8 bases at J, leaving 6 bases unmatched. The V gene's germline CDR1 is MDHEN and CDR2 SYDVKM. CDR3 length equals 13 residues. The CDR3 region has the DNA TGTGCCAGCAGTTCGGGACTAGCAATGAAGCAGTACTTC. As protein: CASSSGLAMKQYF.

CDR3 DNA: TGTGCCAGCAGCCACCCACAGGGGAGGGGAGAGACCCAGTACTTC. Translating gives CASSHPQGRGETQYF. The chain couples TRBV7-3 to TRBJ2-5; D possibly matches TRBD1 or TRBD2 (7 bases each). Germline CDR1 SGHTA, CDR2 FQGTGA. This CDR3 is 15 amino acids long. Trimming took off 5 bases at V and 4 bases at J, with 17 bases between the two ends.

V usage is TRBV18 and J usage is TRBJ2-5, with TRBD2 matching 10 bases. CDR1 and CDR2 from the germline V gene are KGHSH and LQKENI. J was trimmed by 4 bases and V by 4 bases; bases with no gene match: 6. CDR3 size: 15 residues. The CDR3 nucleotides read TGTGCCAGCTCACTAAAGCGGGGGGGCACAGAGACCCAGTACTTC. It codes for CASSLKRGGTETQYF.

The genes are TRBV23-1 and TRBJ2-7; 10 nucleotides align to TRBD1. TRBV23-1 is sorted into the ORF group, with uncertain function. This CDR3 has 15 residues. V dropped 7 bases and J dropped 5; count of bases not matched to a gene: 11. The CDR3, as DNA: TGCGCCAGCATTAAAGGGGACAGGGGAGCCCACGAGCAGTACTTC. Translation: CASIKGDRGAHEQYF.

This clone was observed once. The chain couples TRBV19 to TRBJ2-3; tentatively, D is TRBD1 (6 bases). CDR3 length: 12 amino acids. CDR1 LNHDA and CDR2 SQIVND come from the germline V gene (reference sequence). V lost 8 bases and J lost 4, with 10 bases in between. CDR3 sequence (DNA): TGTGCCAGTTCGGCAGGGGCAGATACGCAGTATTTT. Protein: CASSAGADTQYF. The full variable domain, rest sourced from reference TRBV19 and TRBJ2-3, is DGGITQSPKYLFRKEGQNVTLSCEQNLNHDAMYWYRQDPGQGLRLIYYSQIVNDFQKGDIAEGYSVSREKKESFPLTVTSAQKNPTAFYLCASSAGADTQYFGPGTRLTVL.